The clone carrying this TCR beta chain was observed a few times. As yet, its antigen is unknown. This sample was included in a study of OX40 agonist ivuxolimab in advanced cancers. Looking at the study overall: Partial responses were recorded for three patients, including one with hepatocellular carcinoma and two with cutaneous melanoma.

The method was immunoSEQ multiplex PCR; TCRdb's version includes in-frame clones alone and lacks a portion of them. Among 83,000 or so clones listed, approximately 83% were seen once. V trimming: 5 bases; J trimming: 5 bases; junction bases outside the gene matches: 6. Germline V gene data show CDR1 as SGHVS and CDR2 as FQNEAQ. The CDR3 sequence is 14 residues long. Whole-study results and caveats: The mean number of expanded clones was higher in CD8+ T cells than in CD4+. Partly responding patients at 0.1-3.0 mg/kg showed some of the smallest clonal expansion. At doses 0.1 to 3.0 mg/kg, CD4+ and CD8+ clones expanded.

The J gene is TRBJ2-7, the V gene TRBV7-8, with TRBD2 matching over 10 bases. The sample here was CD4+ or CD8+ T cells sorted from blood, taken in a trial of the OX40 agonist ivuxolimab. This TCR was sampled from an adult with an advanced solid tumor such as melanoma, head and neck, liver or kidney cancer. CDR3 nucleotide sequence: TGTGCCAGCAGCCCGGAACTAGCGGGGCACGAGCAGTACTTC. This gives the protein CASSPELAGHEQYF.